This entry describes one T cell receptor beta chain. This clonotype showed up many times. The target of this receptor is not known. Nothing much larger sits one base from this clone, and base qualities are not available. The sample is drawn from a study of CD8 T cells in ankylosing spondylitis (TCRdb year 2017). Looking at the study overall: The study profiled T cell receptor beta repertoires in healthy donors and ankylosing spondylitis patients to find disease-linked TCR variants. The full study cohort was made up of about 24 ankylosing spondylitis patients and about a hundred healthy donors. Samples of peripheral blood were taken, and for ankylosing spondylitis patients, synovial fluid was collected as well. The paper as a whole reports these results and caveats: Blood from ankylosing spondylitis patients appeared to be characterized by a TCR beta motif made up of about 8 highly homologous amino acid variants. According to the report, matched synovial fluid samples from ankylosing spondylitis patients were significantly enriched for the disease-linked clones. The disease-linked clones showed a CD8+ phenotype and occurred at relatively low frequencies in peripheral blood. Some motif variants were previously reported in synovial fluid and blood of reactive arthritis patients, suggesting common disease-initiation mechanisms.

Trimming accounts for 6 bases at V and 3 bases at J, while the number of junction bases matched to no gene is 4. Including cysteine and phenylalanine, the CDR3 has 13 amino acids. The kept DNA is CDR3 alone, 39 bases in frame from the first base. Sequencer: Illumina HiSeq 2500. TCR beta libraries were prepared by quantitative 5'-RACE with molecular barcodes. The original methods were these. A new computational method based on a probabilistic model of VDJ rearrangement was used to identify disease-linked TCR variants. TCRdb took the public reads, trimmed them with fastp at Q25, ran MiXCR for clone calling and kept in-frame beta chains. Entries are consolidated by CDR3 protein sequence, retaining the most common genes and DNA. It is TCRdb's table, rather than the study itself, that gives the V and J calls and clone size. This sample holds fewer than 250,000 distinct CDR3 sequences; around 19% were observed only once. The ten largest clonotypes hold approximately 40% of the sample.

The receptor's source is a male donor with ankylosing spondylitis. The rearranged segments are TRBV12-3 or TRBV12-4 and TRBJ1-1, with TRBD1 matching 7 junction bases. The sequencing input was blood, either unsorted or a sorted T cell fraction (not recorded which). The CDR3 region: CASSLTGYTEAFF. The DNA sequence is as follows: TGTGCCAGCAGCCTGACAGGGTACACTGAAGCTTTCTTT.